This TCR beta chain was captured by sequencing in a study of T cells after yellow fever vaccination. Findings of the study overall: Re-detected after boosting: most primary clones, about 95% of CD4 and roughly 88% of CD8. On re-exposure, the response was weaker but peaked faster, at day 5 versus 15.

This clonotype was observed a handful of times. Antigen unknown. Germline loops: CDR1 LNHDA, CDR2 SQIVND (reference sequence). Trimming removed 6 bases from V and 1 base from J, with 10 bases in between. CDR3 length equals 15 residues. Each CDR3 protein gets one entry after TCRdb re-called the 5' RACE reads with MiXCR. This table holds hundreds of thousands of distinct CDR3 sequences, over 9% found once. This sequence was found in a man aged 30 to 45 who received the YFV17D yellow fever vaccine. The V gene is TRBV19, the J gene TRBJ2-6, with D tentatively TRBD1 (5 bases). The source material was PBMCs, sampled on the day of the yellow fever booster vaccination. The CDR3 DNA reads TGTGCCAGTAGCCGCCCAGGGTCTGGGGCCAACGTCCTGACTTTC. Amino acid sequence: CASSRPGSGANVLTF. Together with reference TRBV19 and TRBJ2-6, the CDR3 gives the full variable domain: DGGITQSPKYLFRKEGQNVTLSCEQNLNHDAMYWYRQDPGQGLRLIYYSQIVNDFQKGDIAEGYSVSREKKESFPLTVTSAQKNPTAFYLCASSRPGSGANVLTFGAGSRLTVL.